Listed here are 14 T cell receptor beta chains from one sample, sequenced in a study of tumor T cells in aggressive B-cell lymphoma. This table comes from immunoSEQ multiplex PCR, and its TCRdb copy is limited to in-frame clones, with some not included. The sample has about 2,100 clones, around nine tenths seen once. The sample comprised tumor tissue. The receptors shown here come from an adult with diffuse large B cell lymphoma.

This sequence joins TRBV11-2 and TRBJ2-6; D may be TRBD1 (6 bases). Trimming removed 1 base at V and 2 bases at J, with 15 bases between. Germline V gene sequence: CDR1 SGHAT, CDR2 FQNNGV. CDR3 length equals 18 residues. Written as DNA, the CDR3 is TGTGCCAGCAGCTTAGTCCCCCCCAGGGGTACTGGGGCCAACGTCCTGACTTTC. This gives the protein CASSLVPPRGTGANVLTF. The complete variable domain, with remaining parts taken from reference TRBV11-2 and TRBJ2-6, reads EAGVAQSPRYKIIEKRQSVAFWCNPISGHATLYWYQQILGQGPKLLIQFQNNGVVDDSQLPKDRFSAERLKGVDSTLKIQPAKLEDSAVYLCASSLVPPRGTGANVLTFGAGSRLTVL.

The chain employs TRBV9 and TRBJ1-2, with 7 bases matching TRBD1. From germline, CDR1 is SGDLS and CDR2 YYNGEE. The ends lost 3 bases at V and 5 bases at J; junction bases unmatched: 7. The CDR3 length is 14 residues. Here the CDR3 reads CASSAPTGLYGYTF. The DNA for the CDR3 is TGTGCCAGCAGCGCCCCGACAGGGCTGTATGGCTACACCTTC. The variable domain in full, with the rest retrieved from reference TRBV9 and TRBJ1-2, is DSGVTQTPKHLITATGQRVTLRCSPRSGDLSVYWYQQSLDQGLQFLIQYYNGEERAKGNILERFSAQQFPDLHSELNLSSLELGDSALYFCASSAPTGLYGYTFGSGTRLTVV.

This clone is a singleton in its sample. The CDR3 nucleotides read TGTGCCAGCTCACCGACAGGGGGGCATGGCTACACCTTC. It yields the protein CASSPTGGHGYTF. The rearrangement joins TRBV18 to TRBJ1-2, with 9 bases aligning to TRBD1. The germline V gene encodes CDR1 KGHSH and CDR2 LQKENI. The length of the CDR3 is 13 residues. The V and J ends lost 3 bases and 6 bases, in that order; junction bases with no gene match: 2.

This chain joins TRBV29-1 and TRBJ1-5; 11 bases agree with TRBD1. The germline V gene encodes CDR1 SQVTM and CDR2 ANQGSEA. The CDR3 has 13 residues. The V segment lost 6 bases and the J segment 8 bases; nucleotides outside the gene matches: 6. CDR3 coding DNA: TGCAGCGTGAGGACAGGGGGCTTGGAGCCCCAGCATTTT. Translation gives CSVRTGGLEPQHF.

This chain connects TRBV10-3 to TRBJ1-2; tentative D call: TRBD1 (5 bases). V lost 2 bases, J lost 4 bases, and 8 bases lay in between. CDR3 length: 13 residues. Germline V gene lookup returns CDR1 ENHRY and CDR2 SYGVKD. Here the CDR3 reads CAISEIDSYGYTF. CDR3 nucleotides: TGTGCCATCAGTGAGATAGACAGCTATGGCTACACCTTC.

With respect to this clone: An end of the junction does not agree with germline; a read error may underlie this. The genes are TRBV18 and TRBJ1-2; the D gene is possibly TRBD1 (5 bases). The CDR3 totals 12 residues. Germline V CDR1 and CDR2: KGHSH, LQKENI. In DNA, the CDR3 is TGTGCCAGCTCATCGGGGGGAGAGGGCTACACTTTC. Encoded protein: CASSSGGEGYTF.

The chain couples TRBV7-2 to TRBJ1-2; no clear D. The length of the CDR3 is 13 residues. Germline CDR1 reads SGHTA; CDR2 reads FQGNSA. Between the trimmed V and J ends, which lost 8 bases and 5 bases, there was a span of 15 bases. DNA for the CDR3: TGTGCCAGCGCCACAGTTGAAGGATATGGCTACACCTTC. As protein: CASATVEGYGYTF.

This chain uses TRBV9 with TRBJ2-4, with D uncertain. Germline assignment: CDR1 SGDLS and CDR2 YYNGEE. Trimming took off 4 bases at V and 7 bases at J, with 18 bases between the two ends. The CDR3 length is 15 residues. As DNA, the CDR3 is TGTGCCAGCAGCCCGCTCACGACCTCCGGGAACATTCAGTACTTC. Protein: CASSPLTTSGNIQYF.

This chain joins TRBV4-1 and TRBJ1-4; 7 bases map to TRBD1. V lost 3 bases to trimming and J lost 5 bases; unmatched junction nucleotides: 12. CDR3 length: 17 residues. CDR1 and CDR2 from the germline V gene are MGHRA and YSYEKL. CDR3 nucleotide sequence: TGCGCCAGCAGCCAGCTAGCCTCACAGGGGTTCAATGAAAAACTGTTTTTT. It yields the protein CASSQLASQGFNEKLFF.

A single count supports this clone. The rearrangement uses TRBV7-2 and TRBJ2-1, with 7 bases identical to TRBD2. The CDR3 is made up of 15 amino acids. Trimming at V came to 5 bases and at J to 7 bases, leaving 11 bases not matched to a gene. CDR1 and CDR2 (germline): SGHTA, FQGNSA. The CDR3 region is CASSQGTSEKNEQFF. The CDR3 DNA is TGTGCCAGCAGCCAAGGTACTAGCGAGAAGAATGAGCAGTTCTTC.

The V gene is TRBV13, the J gene TRBJ1-2; D gene unclear. V was shortened by 2 bases and J by 6 bases, with 16 bases between the two germline ends. The CDR3 is 15 amino acids. Germline V gene sequence: CDR1 PRHDT, CDR2 FYEKMQ (reference sequence). The CDR3 nucleotides are TGTGCCAGCAGCTTATCGTCGTCGAGGATGGATGGCTACACCTTC. It codes for CASSLSSSRMDGYTF.

The chain links TRBV5-6 to TRBJ2-5; D not certain. Germline V gene data show CDR1 as SGHDT and CDR2 as YYEEEE. Trimming removed 0 bases at V and 2 bases at J, with 8 bases between. CDR3 size: 14 residues. The CDR3 is CASSLDSLQETQYF. The DNA of the CDR3 is TGTGCCAGCAGCTTGGACAGTTTACAAGAGACCCAGTACTTC. The full variable domain, completed using reference TRBV5-6 and TRBJ2-5, is DAGVTQSPTHLIKTRGQQVTLRCSPKSGHDTVSWYQQALGQGPQFIFQYYEEEERQRGNFPDRFSGHQFPNYSSELNVNALLLGDSALYLCASSLDSLQETQYFGPGTRLLVL.

V is TRBV5-4 and J is TRBJ1-2, with 7 nucleotides matching TRBD1. Trimming at V came to 2 bases and at J to 6 bases, leaving 7 bases not matched to a gene. Germline V gene data show CDR1 as SGHNT and CDR2 as YYREEE (reference sequence). This CDR3 has 14 amino acids. Written as DNA, the CDR3 is TGTGCCAGCAGCTTTAACAGGGGTGACCATGGCTACACCTTC. Its translation: CASSFNRGDHGYTF.

The chain carries TRBV7-9 and TRBJ2-5; D remains ambiguous. The tail of the sequence fits TRBJ2-7 better, so the J call may be wrong. The CDR3 loop spans 12 amino acids. CDR1 is SEHNR and CDR2 is FQNEAQ in the germline V gene (reference sequence). The CDR3 reads CASSWATYEQYF. The CDR3 DNA reads TGTGCCAGCAGCTGGGCCACCTACGAGCAGTACTTC.